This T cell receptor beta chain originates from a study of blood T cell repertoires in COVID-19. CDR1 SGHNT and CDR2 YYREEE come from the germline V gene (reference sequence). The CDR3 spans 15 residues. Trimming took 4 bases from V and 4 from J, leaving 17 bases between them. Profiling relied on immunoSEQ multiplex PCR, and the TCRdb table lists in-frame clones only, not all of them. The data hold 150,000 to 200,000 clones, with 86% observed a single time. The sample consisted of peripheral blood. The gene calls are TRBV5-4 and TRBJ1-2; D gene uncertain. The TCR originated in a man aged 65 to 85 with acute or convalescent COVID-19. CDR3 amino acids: CASSHKEGGSYGYTF. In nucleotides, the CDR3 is TGTGCCAGCAGCCACAAGGAGGGTGGGAGCTATGGCTACACCTTC. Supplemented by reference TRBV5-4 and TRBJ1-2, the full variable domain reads ETGVTQSPTHLIKTRGQQVTLRCSSQSGHNTVSWYQQALGQGPQFIFQYYREEENGRGNFPPRFSGLQFPNYSSELNVNALELDDSALYLCASSHKEGGSYGYTFGSGTRLTVV.